This T cell receptor (beta chain) is from a study of regulatory T cells in long-lasting Graves disease. As for time point: newly diagnosed GD, antithyroid drugs for less than 3 months. Following extraction of RNA from PBMCs, that RNA was used to make the TCR library. Combining iRepertoire HTBI primers with Arm-PCR of CDR3 regions, the authors built TCR beta libraries. One entry per CDR3 protein results from TCRdb running MiXCR on the multiplex PCR reads. Here the sample spans 400,000 to 550,000 distinct CDR3 sequences, approximately 15% being singletons. Trimming at V came to 4 bases and at J to 0 bases, leaving 5 bases not matched to a gene. This CDR3 is 16 amino acids long. Per the germline V gene, CDR1 is MGHRA and CDR2 is YSYEKL. The sample also formed part of further work on T cells in Graves' hyperthyroidism and ophthalmopathy.

The J gene is TRBJ2-1, the V gene TRBV4-1; 8 bases are a match to TRBD1. This clonotype originated in a woman aged 25 to 39 with Graves disease. The material sequenced was peripheral blood mononuclear cells (PBMCs), taken at new diagnosis, from a patient treated with antithyroid drugs. The CDR3, as DNA: TGCGCCAGCAGCCGCAGGGGGCAGAGCTCCTACAATGAGCAGTTCTTC. It codes for CASSRRGQSSYNEQFF.